These 30 T cell receptor beta chains were all obtained from the same sample, sequenced in a study of blood T cell repertoires in COVID-19. Profiled with immunoSEQ multiplex PCR; TCRdb holds only in-frame clones, not every one. Of 290,000 or so clones listed, around 91% are singletons. The sample was PBMCs or T cells enriched from blood (not recorded which). These receptors were obtained from a woman between 18 and 29 years old with acute COVID-19.

The CDR3 protein is CAISQGQGNQPQHF. CDR3 nucleotide sequence: TGTGCCATCAGTCAAGGACAGGGAAATCAGCCCCAGCATTTT. The chain carries TRBV10-3 and TRBJ1-5, with 8 bases fitting TRBD1. Germline loops: CDR1 ENHRY, CDR2 SYGVKD. The length of the CDR3 is 14 residues. Unmatched junction bases numbered 4, after V lost 5 bases and J lost 4 bases.

This sequence joins TRBV6-5 and TRBJ1-3, with D uncertain. CDR3 size: 15 residues. V was shortened by 6 bases and J by 0 bases, with 12 bases between the two germline ends. The V gene's germline CDR1 is MNHEY and CDR2 SVGAGI. This CDR3 is CASSSEGISGNTIYF. The CDR3 nucleotides read TGTGCCAGCAGCTCTGAGGGTATCTCTGGAAACACCATATATTTT.

The chain combines TRBV2 with TRBJ2-7, with D perhaps matching TRBD2 (6 bases). V was trimmed by 10 bases and J by 3 bases, leaving 16 bases between them. Germline V lookup: CDR1 SNHLY, CDR2 FYNNEI. The CDR3 has 13 amino acids. The CDR3, as DNA: TGTGCCACCAGGGACGGGGGAGGCTACGAGCAGTACTTC. It codes for CATRDGGGYEQYF.

This chain joins TRBV11-3 and TRBJ1-5; D call uncertain. The germline V and J ends were trimmed by 2 bases and 5 bases, with 10 bases remaining between them. From germline, CDR1 is SGHNT and CDR2 YENEEA. CDR3 length: 14 amino acids. The CDR3 reads CASSLRGQDQPQHF. In nucleotides, the CDR3 is TGTGCCAGCAGCTTACGGGGTCAGGATCAGCCCCAGCATTTT.

The J gene is TRBJ1-3, the V gene TRBV5-1; no definite D call. V was cut by 1 base and J by 0 bases, with 8 bases left in between. Germline CDR1 and CDR2: SGHRS and YFSETQ. The CDR3 totals 15 residues. CDR3 region: CASSLFGGSGNTIYF. CDR3 DNA: TGCGCCAGCAGCTTGTTCGGCGGCTCTGGAAACACCATATATTTT. The full variable domain, its missing parts supplied by reference TRBV5-1 and TRBJ1-3, is KAGVTQTPRYLIKTRGQQVTLSCSPISGHRSVSWYQQTPGQGLQFLFEYFSETQRNKGNFPGRFSGRQFSNSRSEMNVSTLELGDSALYLCASSLFGGSGNTIYFGEGSWLTVV.

The chain joins TRBV5-1 to TRBJ1-6; weak D call: TRBD1 (5 bases). The V gene lost 0 bases and the J gene lost 6 bases, with 16 bases spanning the gap. The CDR3 contains 17 residues. Germline V gene lookup returns CDR1 SGHRS and CDR2 YFSETQ. In DNA, the CDR3 is TGCGCCAGCAGCTTGGGAATGGTGGCAGGGTTTAATTCACCCCTCCACTTT. It is translated as CASSLGMVAGFNSPLHF. Full variable domain (outside the CDR3, taken from reference TRBV5-1 and TRBJ1-6): KAGVTQTPRYLIKTRGQQVTLSCSPISGHRSVSWYQQTPGQGLQFLFEYFSETQRNKGNFPGRFSGRQFSNSRSEMNVSTLELGDSALYLCASSLGMVAGFNSPLHFGNGTRLTVT.

CDR3 loop: CASSLAGGTRGVAFF. The CDR3 DNA reads TGTGCCAGCAGCTTAGCTGGTGGGACAAGGGGAGTAGCTTTCTTT. This rearrangement joins TRBV7-3 to TRBJ1-1, with D tentatively TRBD1 (6 bases). CDR1 and CDR2 from the germline V gene are SGHTA and FQGTGA. The CDR3 totals 15 residues. V gave up 2 bases and J gave up 10 bases, with 20 bases separating them.

The chain is built from TRBV11-2 and TRBJ1-3; D not certain. Germline loops: CDR1 SGHAT, CDR2 FQNNGV. The length of the CDR3 is 14 residues. V lost 3 bases, J lost 0 bases, and 6 bases lay in between. DNA of the CDR3: TGTGCCAGCAGCTTGGGGAGCTCTGGAAACACCATATATTTT. Protein: CASSLGSSGNTIYF.

V gene TRBV5-4 combines with J gene TRBJ2-2; the match to TRBD2 covers 11 bases. Germline-derived CDR1 and CDR2 are SGHNT and YYREEE (reference sequence). CDR3 size: 15 residues. Trimming removed 4 bases from V and 4 bases from J; junction bases left unmatched: 3. In DNA, the CDR3 is TGTGCCAGCAGCCGGACTAGCGGGTCCACCGGGGAGCTGTTTTTT. The encoded protein is CASSRTSGSTGELFF. The full variable domain, in which reference TRBV5-4 and TRBJ2-2 provide the parts outside the CDR3, is ETGVTQSPTHLIKTRGQQVTLRCSSQSGHNTVSWYQQALGQGPQFIFQYYREEENGRGNFPPRFSGLQFPNYSSELNVNALELDDSALYLCASSRTSGSTGELFFGEGSRLTVL.

The chain uses TRBV7-3 and TRBJ2-2; a weak D match, TRBD2 (5 bases). This CDR3 has 15 residues. In germline, CDR1 is SGHTA, CDR2 FQGTGA. Trimming removed 4 bases from V and 4 bases from J, with 13 bases in between. For the CDR3, the DNA is TGTGCCAGCAGCTCGCGGGCGGCGGGCACCGGGGAGCTGTTTTTT. This codes for CASSSRAAGTGELFF.

This chain links TRBV3-1 (or the pseudogene TRBV3-2) with TRBJ2-7; D is perhaps TRBD2 (5 bases). This CDR3 contains 17 residues. CDR1 and CDR2 from the germline V gene are LGHDT and YNNKEL (reference sequence). V was shortened by 4 bases and J by 6 bases, with 25 bases between the two germline ends. The CDR3 DNA follows: TGTGCCAGCAGCCGAACGGCCGGGCGCCCGGATGCGGGCGAGCAGTACTTC. Its translation: CASSRTAGRPDAGEQYF.

This rearrangement joins TRBV11-3 to TRBJ2-3, with 9 bases fitting TRBD1. J was trimmed by 4 bases and V by 5 bases; bases with no gene match: 7. The CDR3 contains 15 residues. Germline V gives CDR1 SGHNT, CDR2 YENEEA. The CDR3 here is CASSRDRGKADTQYF. The CDR3 coding sequence is TGTGCCAGCAGCCGAGACAGGGGGAAGGCAGATACGCAGTATTTT. Variable domain in full (rest from reference TRBV11-3 and TRBJ2-3): EAGVVQSPRYKIIEKKQPVAFWCNPISGHNTLYWYLQNLGQGPELLIRYENEEAVDDSQLPKDRFSAERLKGVDSTLKIQPAELGDSAVYLCASSRDRGKADTQYFGPGTRLTVL.

The chain uses TRBV16 and TRBJ1-2; D remains unclear. Between the trimmed V and J ends, which lost 3 bases and 8 bases, there was a span of 22 bases. The CDR3 consists of 16 residues. Germline assignment: CDR1 KGHSY and CDR2 FQNENV. The CDR3 protein is CASSHSDHSNGRGYTF. The CDR3 DNA reads as TGTGCCAGCAGCCATTCCGATCACAGCAACGGAAGGGGCTACACCTTC.

DNA of the CDR3: TGTGCTAGTGGTTTGGGGCTAGCGGGGGGCACAGATACGCAGTATTTT. As protein: CASGLGLAGGTDTQYF. The rearrangement links TRBV12-5 to TRBJ2-3; 10 bases are a match to TRBD2. Per the germline V gene, CDR1 is LGHNT and CDR2 is FRNRAP. The ends lost 1 base at V and 1 base at J; junction bases unmatched: 2. CDR3 size: 16 residues.

The chain has TRBV11-3 and TRBJ1-1; the D gene is possibly TRBD1 (6 bases). This CDR3 is 14 amino acids long. V was clipped by 4 bases and J by 4 bases, with 13 bases between them. Germline-derived CDR1 and CDR2 are SGHNT and YENEEA. In DNA, the CDR3 is TGTGCCAGCAGCTCCAGGGGCCCTGCCACTGAAGCTTTCTTT. Translated: CASSSRGPATEAFF.

This clone has only one observation. The rearrangement uses TRBV6-5 and TRBJ1-2; no clear D. CDR1 is MNHEY, CDR2 SVGAGI, per germline. The germline V and J ends were trimmed by 11 bases and 4 bases, with 14 bases remaining between them. The CDR3 is 12 amino acids. Here the CDR3 reads CAAARYLYGYTF. The CDR3 region has the DNA TGTGCCGCCGCCAGATACCTCTATGGCTACACCTTC.

The V and J genes are TRBV2 and TRBJ1-2, with D perhaps TRBD1 (6 bases). Germline V gene lookup returns CDR1 SNHLY and CDR2 FYNNEI. The CDR3 loop spans 14 amino acids. Trimming left V 5 bases short and J 7 bases short, with 17 bases between. The CDR3 loop reads CASSSIQGRSGYTF. Written as DNA, the CDR3 is TGTGCCAGCAGTTCTATCCAGGGGAGAAGTGGCTACACCTTC.

The chain employs TRBV18 and TRBJ2-3, with 7 nucleotides matching TRBD2. The germline V gene encodes CDR1 KGHSH and CDR2 LQKENI. CDR3 length equals 18 residues. The V gene end was trimmed by 3 bases and the J gene end by 8 bases; junction bases not matched to a gene: 20. The CDR3 region has the DNA TGTGCCAGCTCACCCGCGCCGGGTAGCGGGCGGCCCAAATTTACGCAGTATTTT. Its protein product is CASSPAPGSGRPKFTQYF.

This clone was observed once. This chain joins TRBV18 and TRBJ1-5, with 7 nucleotides matching TRBD1. The CDR3 covers 14 residues. J was trimmed by 7 bases and V by 2 bases; bases with no gene match: 5. CDR1 is KGHSH and CDR2 is LQKENI in the germline V gene. CDR3 sequence (DNA): TGTGCCAGCTCACCAAGGGACAGCGACCAGCCCCAGCATTTT. It specifies CASSPRDSDQPQHF. Full variable domain (remainder filled in from reference TRBV18 and TRBJ1-5): NAGVMQNPRHLVRRRGQEARLRCSPMKGHSHVYWYRQLPEEGLKFMVYLQKENIIDESGMPKERFSAEFPKEGPSILRIQQVVRGDSAAYFCASSPRDSDQPQHFGDGTRLSIL.

The chain has TRBV11-2 and TRBJ1-4; TRBD1 might be the D (5 bases). V was pared by 5 bases and J by 3 bases, with 19 bases between. The germline V gene has CDR1 SGHAT and CDR2 FQNNGV. CDR3 length equals 17 residues. The CDR3 DNA sequence: TGTGCCAGCAGCCCCATCTCGGGGGGGAGGGCTAATGAAAAACTGTTTTTT. Its translation is CASSPISGGRANEKLFF.

This sequence joins TRBV5-1 and TRBJ2-2; D may be TRBD1 (6 bases). V gave up 1 base and J gave up 7 bases, with 20 bases separating them. Per the germline V gene, CDR1 is SGHRS and CDR2 is YFSETQ. The CDR3 spans 17 residues. The CDR3 spells CASSLRGQTTYGGELFF. The CDR3 nucleotides read TGCGCCAGCAGCTTGCGTGGACAGACTACCTATGGCGGGGAGCTGTTTTTT. Combining the CDR3 with reference TRBV5-1 and TRBJ2-2 gives the whole variable domain KAGVTQTPRYLIKTRGQQVTLSCSPISGHRSVSWYQQTPGQGLQFLFEYFSETQRNKGNFPGRFSGRQFSNSRSEMNVSTLELGDSALYLCASSLRGQTTYGGELFFGEGSRLTVL.

The chain combines TRBV13 with TRBJ1-1; 7 bases are shared with TRBD1. CDR1 is PRHDT and CDR2 is FYEKMQ in the germline V gene (reference sequence). The CDR3 has 15 amino acids. With V trimmed by 4 bases and J by 7 bases, 12 bases remained unmatched. The CDR3 protein is CASSSPRDSRFEAFF. The CDR3 coding sequence is TGTGCCAGCAGCTCCCCTAGGGACAGCCGATTTGAAGCTTTCTTT.

The chain links TRBV9 to TRBJ2-7; TRBD1 agrees at 7 bases. This CDR3 has 13 amino acids. Germline V CDR1 and CDR2: SGDLS, YYNGEE. Unmatched junction bases numbered 7, after V lost 4 bases and J lost 6 bases. As DNA, the CDR3 is TGTGCCAGCAGCCCCCGGGACAGCCTCGAGCAGTACTTC. This sequence encodes CASSPRDSLEQYF.

The chain combines TRBV11-1 with TRBJ1-1, with D hard to call. Per the germline V gene, CDR1 is SGHAT and CDR2 is FQDESV (reference sequence). V was pared by 7 bases and J by 0 bases, with 9 bases between. The CDR3 covers 13 residues. The CDR3 sequence is CASTVLVNTEAFF. CDR3 nucleotides: TGTGCCAGCACCGTCTTAGTGAACACTGAAGCTTTCTTT.

The V and J genes are TRBV2 and TRBJ2-1, with TRBD2 matching 8 bases. Germline V gene sequence: CDR1 SNHLY, CDR2 FYNNEI. V was pared by 4 bases and J by 7 bases, with 6 bases of the junction left unmatched. There are 14 residues in the CDR3. The CDR3 coding sequence is TGTGCCAGCAGTGGACAAATAGCGGGAAATGAGCAGTTCTTC. It translates to CASSGQIAGNEQFF. Combining the CDR3 with reference TRBV2 and TRBJ2-1 gives the whole variable domain EPEVTQTPSHQVTQMGQEVILRCVPISNHLYFYWYRQILGQKVEFLVSFYNNEISEKSEIFDDQFSVERPDGSNFTLKIRSTKLEDSAMYFCASSGQIAGNEQFFGPGTRLTVL.

There are a few counts of this clone. The chain recombines TRBV28 with TRBJ1-4; no clear D. CDR1 MDHEN and CDR2 SYDVKM come from the germline V gene. The CDR3 has 14 residues. V shed 3 bases and J shed 5 bases, with 10 bases lying between them. The CDR3 bases are TGTGCCAGCAGTTTGAGAGCGGGGAATGAAAAACTGTTTTTT. This codes for CASSLRAGNEKLFF.

The rearrangement joins TRBV28 to TRBJ2-1, with 13 bases that match TRBD2. The trim removed 7 bases at V and 3 bases at J, leaving 9 bases unmatched. Germline CDR1 reads MDHEN; CDR2 reads SYDVKM. CDR3 length: 17 residues. CDR3 sequence: CASNTSGRAAIYNEQFF. The CDR3 DNA is TGTGCCAGCAATACTAGCGGGAGGGCCGCCATCTACAATGAGCAGTTCTTC. Full variable domain (missing parts from reference TRBV28 and TRBJ2-1): DVKVTQSSRYLVKRTGEKVFLECVQDMDHENMFWYRQDPGLGLRLIYFSYDVKMKEKGDIPEGYSVSREKKERFSLILESASTNQTSMYLCASNTSGRAAIYNEQFFGPGTRLTVL.

This clone was found a few times. The chain is built from TRBV13 and TRBJ1-2, with D possibly being TRBD1 (5 bases). The CDR3 is 15 amino acids. CDR1 PRHDT and CDR2 FYEKMQ come from the germline V gene (reference sequence). Trimming took off 0 bases at V and 2 bases at J, with 10 bases between the two ends. In DNA, the CDR3 is TGTGCCAGCAGCTTAGGACAGGTTCAGAACTATGGCTACACCTTC. Protein sequence: CASSLGQVQNYGYTF. Looking up the rest from reference TRBV13 and TRBJ1-2 gives the full variable domain: AAGVIQSPRHLIKEKRETATLKCYPIPRHDTVYWYQQGPGQDPQFLISFYEKMQSDKGSIPDRFSAQQFSDYHSELNMSSLELGDSALYFCASSLGQVQNYGYTFGSGTRLTVV.

The genes are TRBV3-1 (or the pseudogene TRBV3-2) and TRBJ1-2, with D unclear. Germline V lookup: CDR1 LGHDT, CDR2 YNNKEL (reference sequence). V was trimmed by 4 bases and J by 5 bases, leaving 17 bases between them. The CDR3 sequence is 15 residues long. CDR3: CASSPRARAEYGYTF. The CDR3 coding sequence is TGTGCCAGCAGCCCAAGGGCGAGGGCGGAATATGGCTACACCTTC.

J is TRBJ1-4 and V is TRBV9; 8 nucleotides agree with TRBD1. V lost 5 bases, J lost 4 bases, and 10 bases stayed unmatched. The CDR3 contains 16 residues. Germline CDR1 reads SGDLS; CDR2 reads YYNGEE. CDR3 nucleotides: TGTGCCAGCAGTGGACAGGGAGGAATGAATAATGAAAAACTGTTTTTT. Its translation: CASSGQGGMNNEKLFF.